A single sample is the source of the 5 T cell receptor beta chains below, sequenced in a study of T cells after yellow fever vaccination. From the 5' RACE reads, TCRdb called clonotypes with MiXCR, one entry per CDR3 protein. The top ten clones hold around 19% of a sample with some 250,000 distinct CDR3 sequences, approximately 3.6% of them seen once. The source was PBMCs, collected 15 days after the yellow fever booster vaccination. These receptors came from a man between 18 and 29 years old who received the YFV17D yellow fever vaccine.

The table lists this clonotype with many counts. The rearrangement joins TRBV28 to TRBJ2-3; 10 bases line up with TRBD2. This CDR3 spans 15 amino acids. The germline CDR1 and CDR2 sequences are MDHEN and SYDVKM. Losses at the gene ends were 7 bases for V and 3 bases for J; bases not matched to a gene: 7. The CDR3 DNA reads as TGTGCCAGCAACAACCCTAGCGGGGGTACAGATACGCAGTATTTT. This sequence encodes CASNNPSGGTDTQYF.

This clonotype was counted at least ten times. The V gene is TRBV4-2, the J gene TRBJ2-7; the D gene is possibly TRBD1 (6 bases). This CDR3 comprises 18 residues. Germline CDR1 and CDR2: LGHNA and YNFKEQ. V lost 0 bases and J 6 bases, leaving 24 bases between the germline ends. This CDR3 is CASSQDSPDTGFIAEQYF. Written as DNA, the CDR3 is TGTGCCAGCAGCCAAGATTCCCCGGACACAGGGTTTATCGCCGAGCAGTACTTC.

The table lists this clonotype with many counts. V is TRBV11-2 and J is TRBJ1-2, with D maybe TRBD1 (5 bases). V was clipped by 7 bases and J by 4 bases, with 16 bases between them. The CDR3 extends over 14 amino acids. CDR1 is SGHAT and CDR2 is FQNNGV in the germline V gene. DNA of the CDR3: TGTGCCAGCACCCTTAGTAGGGGTTCCTATGGCTACACCTTC. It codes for CASTLSRGSYGYTF. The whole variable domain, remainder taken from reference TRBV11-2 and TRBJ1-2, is EAGVAQSPRYKIIEKRQSVAFWCNPISGHATLYWYQQILGQGPKLLIQFQNNGVVDDSQLPKDRFSAERLKGVDSTLKIQPAKLEDSAVYLCASTLSRGSYGYTFGSGTRLTVV.

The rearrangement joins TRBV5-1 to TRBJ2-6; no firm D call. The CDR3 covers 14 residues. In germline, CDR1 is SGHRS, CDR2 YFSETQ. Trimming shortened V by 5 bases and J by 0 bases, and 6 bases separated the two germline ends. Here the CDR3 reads CASRALSGANVLTF. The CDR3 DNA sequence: TGCGCCAGCAGGGCCCTCTCTGGGGCCAACGTCCTGACTTTC.

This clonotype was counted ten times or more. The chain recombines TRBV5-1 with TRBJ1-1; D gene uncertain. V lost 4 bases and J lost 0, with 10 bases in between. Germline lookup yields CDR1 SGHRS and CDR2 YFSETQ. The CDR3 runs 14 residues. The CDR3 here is CASSPAALNTEAFF. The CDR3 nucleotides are TGCGCCAGCAGCCCAGCGGCCTTGAACACTGAAGCTTTCTTT.